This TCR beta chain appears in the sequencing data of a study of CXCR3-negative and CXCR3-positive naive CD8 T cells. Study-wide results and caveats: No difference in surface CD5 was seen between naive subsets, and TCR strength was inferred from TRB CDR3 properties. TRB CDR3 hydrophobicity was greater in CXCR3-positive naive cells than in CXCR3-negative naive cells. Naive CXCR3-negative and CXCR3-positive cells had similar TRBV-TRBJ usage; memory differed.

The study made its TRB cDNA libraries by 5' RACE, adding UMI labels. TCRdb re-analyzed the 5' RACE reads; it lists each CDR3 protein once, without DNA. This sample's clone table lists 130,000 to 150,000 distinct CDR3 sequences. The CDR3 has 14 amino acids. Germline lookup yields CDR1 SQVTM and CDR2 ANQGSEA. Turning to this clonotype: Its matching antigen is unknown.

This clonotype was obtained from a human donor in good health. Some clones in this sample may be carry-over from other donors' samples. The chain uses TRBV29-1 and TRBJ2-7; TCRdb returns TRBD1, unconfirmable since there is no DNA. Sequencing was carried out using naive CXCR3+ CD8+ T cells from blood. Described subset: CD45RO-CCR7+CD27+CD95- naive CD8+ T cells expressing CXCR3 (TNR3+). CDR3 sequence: CSVVVTGDPYEQYF.